This T cell receptor (beta chain) is drawn from a study of glioma-infiltrating T cells. Amplification of TCR alpha and beta CDR3 regions from RNA used iRepertoire nested multiplex PCR. One-step reverse transcription and amplification started from approximately 100-400 ng of tissue mRNA or PBMC total RNA. MiXCR, run by TCRdb on the multiplex PCR reads, gives a single entry per CDR3 protein. This sample has some 90,000 distinct CDR3 sequences, with approximately 40% found just once. Study conclusions and caveats: Tissue and blood shared very few CDR3 sequences.

CDR1 is SGHAT and CDR2 is FQNNGV in the germline V gene. The J segment lost 0 bases and the V segment lost 4 bases, leaving 6 bases of the junction unmatched. The CDR3 contains 15 residues. For this clonotype: Its antigen is not identified. A much larger clone differs by one base, so this may be a read error.

The sequenced sample consisted of glioma tissue, nonneoplastic brain tissue, or PBMCs (not recorded which). The TCR originated in a human donor with low-grade glioma or glioblastoma, undergoing nonglioma brain surgery, or in good health (not recorded which). The chain links TRBV11-2 to TRBJ2-7; 7 nucleotides match TRBD1. CDR3 loop: CASSCGQAPSYEQYF. DNA for the CDR3: TGTGCCAGCAGCTGTGGACAGGCTCCCTCCTACGAGCAGTACTTC.